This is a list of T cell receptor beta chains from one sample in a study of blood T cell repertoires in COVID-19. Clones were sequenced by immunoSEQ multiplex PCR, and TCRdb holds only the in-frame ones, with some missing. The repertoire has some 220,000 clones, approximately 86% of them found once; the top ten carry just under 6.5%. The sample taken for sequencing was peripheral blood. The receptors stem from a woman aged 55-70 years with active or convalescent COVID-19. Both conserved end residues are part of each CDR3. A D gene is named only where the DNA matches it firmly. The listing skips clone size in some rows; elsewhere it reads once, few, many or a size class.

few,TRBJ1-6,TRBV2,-,CASYRVYNSPLHF,TGTGCCAGCTATAGAGTCTATAATTCACCCCTCCACTTT
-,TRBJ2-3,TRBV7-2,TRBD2,CASSPRLAGETDTQYF,TGTGCCAGCAGTCCCCGACTAGCGGGGGAAACAGATACGCAGTATTTT
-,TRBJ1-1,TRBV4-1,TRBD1,CASSQGQGANTEAFF,TGCGCCAGCAGCCAAGGACAGGGGGCGAACACTGAAGCTTTCTTT
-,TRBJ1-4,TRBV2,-,CASKRQPTNEKLFF,TGTGCCAGCAAAAGACAGCCAACTAATGAAAAACTGTTTTTT
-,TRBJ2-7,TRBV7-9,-,CASAGAPHYYEQYF,TGTGCCAGCGCGGGGGCCCCCCACTACTACGAGCAGTACTTC
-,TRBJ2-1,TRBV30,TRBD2,CAWSLAVRSSYNEQFF,TGTGCCTGGAGCCTAGCGGTTCGCAGCTCCTACAATGAGCAGTTCTTC
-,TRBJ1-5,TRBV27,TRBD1,CASSLTGTGRQPQHF,TGTGCCAGCAGTCTAACCGGGACAGGGAGACAGCCCCAGCATTTT
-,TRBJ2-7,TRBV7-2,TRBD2,CASRGLAHEQYF,TGTGCCAGCAGGGGACTAGCGCACGAGCAGTACTTC
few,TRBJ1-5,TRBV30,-,CAWSGGGVQPQHF,TGTGCCTGGAGCGGGGGGGGAGTTCAGCCCCAGCATTTT
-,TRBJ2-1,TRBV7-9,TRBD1,CASSFGTGVDEQFF,TGTGCCAGCAGCTTCGGGACAGGGGTAGATGAGCAGTTCTTC
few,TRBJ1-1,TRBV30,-,CAWIRPVGAEAFF,TGTGCCTGGATAAGGCCCGTGGGCGCTGAAGCTTTCTTT
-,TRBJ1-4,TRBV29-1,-,CSVELSRDGEKLFF,TGCAGCGTTGAACTGTCCAGGGATGGGGAAAAACTGTTTTTT
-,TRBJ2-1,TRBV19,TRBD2,CASSIKRREAYNEQFF,TGTGCCAGTAGTATAAAACGGCGGGAGGCCTACAATGAGCAGTTCTTC
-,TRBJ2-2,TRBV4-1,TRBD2,CASSQGLIRMRGGDTGELFF,TGCGCCAGCAGCCAAGGTTTAATAAGAATGCGGGGGGGAGACACCGGGGAGCTGTTTTTT
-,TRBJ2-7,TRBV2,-,CARGVGEYSYEQYF,TGTGCCAGAGGGGTTGGCGAATACTCCTACGAGCAGTACTTC
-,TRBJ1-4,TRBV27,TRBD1,CASSLGTGGEKLFF,TGTGCCAGCAGTTTAGGGACAGGGGGTGAAAAACTGTTTTTT
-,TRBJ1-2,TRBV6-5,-,CASSQGYGYTF,TGTGCCAGCAGTCAGGGGTATGGCTACACCTTC
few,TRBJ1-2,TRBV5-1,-,CASSFTGYGYTF,TGCGCCAGCAGCTTCACAGGCTATGGCTACACCTTC
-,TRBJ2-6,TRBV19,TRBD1,CASRQGVSGANVLTF,TGTGCCAGCCGACAGGGGGTCTCTGGGGCCAACGTCCTGACTTTC
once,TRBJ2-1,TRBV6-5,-,CASSQGGSYNEQFF,TGTGCCAGCTCCCAGGGGGGCTCCTACAATGAGCAGTTCTTC
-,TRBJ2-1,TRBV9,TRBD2,CASSFGLAGYNEQFF,TGTGCCAGCAGCTTCGGACTAGCGGGCTACAATGAGCAGTTCTTC
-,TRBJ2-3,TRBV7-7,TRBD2,CASSLGLAGDGDTQYF,TGTGCTAGCAGCCTCGGACTAGCGGGGGACGGAGATACGCAGTATTTT
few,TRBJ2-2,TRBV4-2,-,CASSLLQGRTGELFF,TGTGCCAGCAGCCTATTGCAGGGCCGAACCGGGGAGCTGTTTTTT
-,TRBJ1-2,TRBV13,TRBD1,CASSLNPGQGADGYTF,TGTGCCAGCAGCTTAAATCCCGGACAGGGGGCGGATGGCTACACCTTC
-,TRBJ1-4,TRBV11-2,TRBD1,CASSQTGGRREKLFF,TGTGCCAGCAGCCAAACAGGGGGCAGGAGAGAAAAACTGTTTTTT
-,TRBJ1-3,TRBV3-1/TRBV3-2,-,CASSQDLAGAGNTIYF,TGTGCCAGCAGCCAAGATCTCGCAGGGGCGGGAAACACCATATATTTT
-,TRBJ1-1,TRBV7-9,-,CASSLDRTPGTEAFF,TGTGCCAGCAGCTTGGATAGGACCCCGGGGACTGAAGCTTTCTTT
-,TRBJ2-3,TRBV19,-,CASSPHTDTQYF,TGTGCCAGTAGTCCCCACACAGATACGCAGTATTTT
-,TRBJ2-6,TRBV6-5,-,CASSSTGSGANVLTF,TGTGCCAGCAGTTCCACAGGGTCTGGGGCCAACGTCCTGACTTTC
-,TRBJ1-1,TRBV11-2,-,CASSYPSTGDTEAFF,TGTGCCAGCAGCTACCCCTCGACAGGAGACACTGAAGCTTTCTTT
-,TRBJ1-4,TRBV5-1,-,CASSLDSNEKLFF,TGCGCCAGCAGCTTGGACAGTAATGAAAAACTGTTTTTT
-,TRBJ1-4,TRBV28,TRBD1,CASSPPGQRNEKLFF,TGTGCCAGCAGTCCTCCGGGACAGCGGAATGAAAAACTGTTTTTT
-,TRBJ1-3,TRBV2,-,CASRGLKAGNTIYF,TGTGCCAGCAGGGGACTCAAGGCTGGAAACACCATATATTTT
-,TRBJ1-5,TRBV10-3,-,CAISLDSTQPQHF,TGTGCCATCAGTTTGGACAGTACTCAGCCCCAGCATTTT
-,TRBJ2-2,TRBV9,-,CASSVGSTANTGELFF,TGTGCCAGCAGCGTAGGGAGCACCGCGAACACCGGGGAGCTGTTTTTT
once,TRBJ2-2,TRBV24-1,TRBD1,CAIRDRDAGELFF,TGTGCCATCCGGGACAGGGATGCCGGGGAGCTGTTTTTT
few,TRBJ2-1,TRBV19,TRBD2,CASRGLAAYNEQFF,TGTGCCAGTCGGGGACTAGCGGCCTACAATGAGCAGTTCTTC
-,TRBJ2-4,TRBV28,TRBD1,CASSRQGALSKNIQYF,TGTGCCAGCAGTAGACAGGGGGCTTTGTCCAAAAACATTCAGTACTTC
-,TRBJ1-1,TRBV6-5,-,CASSPGGMGNTEAFF,TGTGCCAGCAGTCCCGGGGGGATGGGGAACACTGAAGCTTTCTTT
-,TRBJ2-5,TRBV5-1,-,CASSPDRSPQETQYF,TGCGCCAGCAGCCCCGACAGATCACCACAAGAGACCCAGTACTTC
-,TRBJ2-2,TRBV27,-,CASRRVPGELFF,TGTGCCAGCAGGAGGGTCCCCGGGGAGCTGTTTTTT
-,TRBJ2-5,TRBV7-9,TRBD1,CASSLIRGWQETQYF,TGTGCCAGCAGCTTAATCAGGGGGTGGCAAGAGACCCAGTACTTC
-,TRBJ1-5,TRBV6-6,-,CASSYSSYGDQPQHF,TGTGCCAGCAGTTACTCGAGTTACGGAGATCAGCCCCAGCATTTT